The 11 T cell receptor beta chains in this list originate from one sample, sequenced in a study of T-cell memory formation after mild COVID-19. TCRdb recomputed calls from the 5' RACE reads with MiXCR, one row per CDR3 protein. The sample gives 470,000 or so distinct CDR3 sequences, about 20% of which show up once; more than 8% is in the top ten. The sequenced sample consisted of PBMCs or a T cell subset sorted from them (not recorded which). These receptors originate from an adult woman who had mild COVID-19 (a few samples of this study predate the infection). Cell type and time point are not known.

Only a few counts were recorded for this clonotype. The chain is built from TRBV24-1 and TRBJ2-1; D tentatively reads TRBD1 or TRBD2 (7 bases each). The CDR3 length is 16 residues. V was cut by 0 bases and J by 8 bases, with 16 bases left in between. From germline, CDR1 is KGHDR and CDR2 SFDVKD. The DNA for the CDR3 is TGTGCCACCAGTGATTTGCAGGGGGGGCGTCAAGATGAGCAGTTCTTC. Protein sequence: CATSDLQGGRQDEQFF.

The rearrangement joins TRBV7-2 to TRBJ2-3; 12 bases fit TRBD2. This CDR3 is built from 19 residues. Trimming at V came to 4 bases and at J to 3 bases, leaving 14 bases not matched to a gene. Germline V gene data show CDR1 as SGHTA and CDR2 as FQGNSA. DNA for the CDR3: TGTGCCAGCAGCTCATGGACTAGCGGGATGATCCTGGATACAGATACGCAGTATTTT. This translates into CASSSWTSGMILDTDTQYF.

V and J are TRBV5-1 and TRBJ2-7, with TRBD1 as a possible D gene (6 bases). The CDR3 length is 15 residues. V was clipped by 3 bases and J by 2 bases, with 15 bases between them. The germline gives CDR1 SGHRS, CDR2 YFSETQ. The CDR3 region is CASSSPPTGTYEQYF. The DNA of the CDR3 is TGCGCCAGCAGCTCACCCCCGACAGGCACCTACGAGCAGTACTTC. Based on the CDR3 plus reference TRBV5-1 and TRBJ2-7, the full variable domain is KAGVTQTPRYLIKTRGQQVTLSCSPISGHRSVSWYQQTPGQGLQFLFEYFSETQRNKGNFPGRFSGRQFSNSRSEMNVSTLELGDSALYLCASSSPPTGTYEQYFGPGTRLTVT.

In this sample, this clonotype turned up a few times. The chain is built from TRBV5-5 and TRBJ2-3; D possibly corresponds to TRBD2 (7 bases). The CDR3 spans 18 residues. Germline V CDR1 and CDR2: SGHKS, YYEKEE (reference sequence). Trimming cost V 1 base and J 0 bases, with 18 bases left between them. The DNA of the CDR3 is TGTGCCAGCAGCTTGAGCGTCAGGGGTAGCGGGAGCACAGATACGCAGTATTTT. This codes for CASSLSVRGSGSTDTQYF. Based on the CDR3 plus reference TRBV5-5 and TRBJ2-3, the full variable domain is DAGVTQSPTHLIKTRGQQVTLRCSPISGHKSVSWYQQVLGQGPQFIFQYYEKEERGRGNFPDRFSARQFPNYSSELNVNALLLGDSALYLCASSLSVRGSGSTDTQYFGPGTRLTVL.

This clonotype was detected only a few times. The chain carries TRBV24-1 and TRBJ2-1, with 8 nucleotides matching TRBD1. The V and J ends lost 4 bases and 7 bases, in that order; junction bases with no gene match: 8. Germline CDR1 is KGHDR and CDR2 is SFDVKD. The CDR3 extends over 15 amino acids. CDR3 in DNA: TGTGCCACCAGTGAACCAGGGGGCGAGGAGAATGAGCAGTTCTTC. Its translation is CATSEPGGEENEQFF.

In this sample, this clonotype turned up many times. The CDR3 coding sequence is TGCGCCAGCAGCTTGGGGACAGGGCCGAACACTGAAGCTTTCTTT. Its protein product is CASSLGTGPNTEAFF. The V call is TRBV5-1, the J call TRBJ1-1, with 8 bases aligning to TRBD1. Germline V gene sequence: CDR1 SGHRS, CDR2 YFSETQ. V gave up 0 bases and J gave up 1 base; unmatched junction bases: 2. The length of the CDR3 is 15 residues.

This clonotype has a handful of counts. This chain connects TRBV6-5 to TRBJ1-1; possible D gene TRBD1, 6 bases. With 6 bases removed from V and 3 bases from J, the gap between germline ends came to 17 bases. CDR1 MNHEY and CDR2 SVGAGI come from the germline V gene. This CDR3 is built from 15 residues. The CDR3 coding sequence is TGTGCCAGCAGCCCTGATACAGGGACGGACACTGAAGCTTTCTTT. Its protein is CASSPDTGTDTEAFF.

The chain's CDR3 is CASSRIHNEQFF. CDR3 DNA sequence: TGTGCCAGCAGTCGCATTCACAATGAGCAGTTCTTC. V is TRBV12-3 or TRBV12-4 and J is TRBJ2-1; D not resolved. This CDR3 has 12 amino acids. Trimming cost V 5 bases and J 5 bases, with 7 bases left between them.

This clonotype turned up a few times. The chain carries TRBV30 and TRBJ2-6; TRBD2 matches 8 bases. Trimming took 3 bases from V and 3 from J; bases not matched to a gene: 13. CDR1 and CDR2 (germline): GTSNPN, SVGIG (reference sequence). This CDR3 contains 18 residues. The CDR3 spells CAWSYSRGGSYGANVLTF. The CDR3 coding sequence is TGTGCCTGGAGCTACTCCCGGGGGGGCTCATATGGGGCCAACGTCCTGACTTTC. Filled out from reference TRBV30 and TRBJ2-6, the complete variable domain reads SQTIHQWPATLVQPVGSPLSLECTVEGTSNPNLYWYRQAAGRGLQLLFYSVGIGQISSEVPQNLSASRPQDRQFILSSKKLLLSDSGFYLCAWSYSRGGSYGANVLTFGAGSRLTVL.

This clonotype was found a few times. The chain couples TRBV6-2 or TRBV6-3 to TRBJ2-4; TRBD2 is a possible D gene (6 bases). CDR1 and CDR2 (germline): MNHEY, SVGEGT. The germline V and J ends were trimmed by 2 bases and 2 bases, with 10 bases remaining between them. This CDR3 spans 15 amino acids. The CDR3 coding sequence is TGTGCCAGCAGTTACCACGGGAGTTCCAAAAACATTCAGTACTTC. Amino acid sequence: CASSYHGSSKNIQYF.

This clonotype occurred many times. The rearrangement uses TRBV7-3 and TRBJ1-1; D perhaps matches TRBD1 (5 bases). This CDR3 is built from 13 residues. The germline V gene has CDR1 SGHTA and CDR2 FQGTGA. V dropped 5 bases and J dropped 8 bases, with 15 bases sitting between them. The CDR3 nucleotides are TGTGCCAGCAGCAACATGGGACTGCAGGAAGCTTTCTTT. This translates into CASSNMGLQEAFF.